What follows are 9 T cell receptor beta chains derived from one specimen sequenced in a study of blood T cell repertoires in COVID-19. TCRdb's copy holds only in-frame clones and misses some; the assay was immunoSEQ multiplex PCR. The repertoire holds nearly 95,000 clones, with around four fifths as singletons. Sequencing used peripheral blood. These receptor sequences come from a human donor in a cohort sampled during active COVID-19.

The chain combines TRBV3-1 (or the pseudogene TRBV3-2) with TRBJ2-3, with a weak D call TRBD1 (6 bases). This CDR3 is built from 15 residues. V gave up 0 bases and J gave up 4 bases, with 11 bases separating them. CDR1 and CDR2 from the germline V gene are LGHDT and YNNKEL (reference sequence). CDR3 in amino acids: CASSQEGGIPDTQYF. Here the CDR3 DNA reads TGTGCCAGCAGCCAAGAAGGGGGTATCCCAGATACGCAGTATTTT.

The chain joins TRBV27 to TRBJ2-1, with 12 nucleotides matching TRBD2. The ends lost 4 bases at V and 4 bases at J; junction bases unmatched: 5. CDR1 and CDR2 from the germline V gene are MNHEY and SMNVEV (reference sequence). The CDR3 totals 16 residues. In DNA form, the CDR3 reads TGTGCCAGCAGTTACCCGACTAGCGGGGGATACAATGAGCAGTTCTTC. It translates to CASSYPTSGGYNEQFF.

This chain connects TRBV10-3 to TRBJ2-3; tentatively, D is TRBD1 (6 bases). The germline V gene encodes CDR1 ENHRY and CDR2 SYGVKD. Deletions cut 5 bases from V and 2 bases from J, with 14 bases between. CDR3 length: 15 residues. CDR3 in amino acids: CAISRAGDHTDTQYF. The CDR3 nucleotides are TGTGCCATCAGTCGGGCAGGGGACCACACAGATACGCAGTATTTT.

This rearrangement joins TRBV24-1 to TRBJ2-7; the D gene is possibly TRBD1 (6 bases). Trimming pared 3 bases from V and 0 bases from J, leaving 11 bases between. Germline CDR1 and CDR2: KGHDR and SFDVKD. This CDR3 is built from 15 residues. CDR3 loop: CATSDPGDSSYEQYF. The CDR3 nucleotides are TGTGCCACCAGTGATCCAGGGGATAGCTCCTACGAGCAGTACTTC.

J is TRBJ1-2 and V is TRBV6-6, with 8 positions matching TRBD1. Trimming cost V 4 bases and J 7 bases; bases outside gene matches: 5. This CDR3 has 13 residues. The germline CDR1 and CDR2 sequences are MNHNY and SVGAGI (reference sequence). The CDR3 loop reads CASSLDGTGGYTF. CDR3 DNA sequence: TGTGCCAGCAGTTTAGACGGGACAGGTGGCTACACCTTC.

The chain links TRBV7-2 to TRBJ2-1, with 8 bases matching TRBD2. Trimming at V came to 5 bases and at J to 9 bases, leaving 9 bases not matched to a gene. This CDR3 has 14 residues. CDR1 is SGHTA, CDR2 FQGNSA, per germline. In DNA form, the CDR3 reads TGTGCCAGCAGCCTTAGACGGGAGGGGGGTGAGCAGTTCTTC. It specifies CASSLRREGGEQFF.

As for this clone: It is unclear where the CDR3 begins or ends on the DNA, so no DNA is shown, and the CDR3 is as TCRdb lists it. V usage is TRBV21-1 and J usage is TRBJ2-3; the table's D call TRBD2 went unverified against the DNA. TRBV21-1 represents a pseudogene. Termini included, the CDR3 measures 16 amino acids. CDR3 protein: CASSKVGGGSTDTQYF.

The sample holds one count of this clone. The V call is TRBV6-5, the J call TRBJ1-1; D gene unclear. Trimming removed 6 bases from V and 0 bases from J, with 14 bases in between. CDR1 MNHEY and CDR2 SVGAGI come from the germline V gene. CDR3 size: 15 residues. CDR3 protein: CASRNQRFMNTEAFF. CDR3 nucleotide sequence: TGTGCCAGCAGGAACCAGAGGTTCATGAACACTGAAGCTTTCTTT.

J is TRBJ2-7 and V is TRBV6-5, with a possible D match to TRBD2 (5 bases). Trimming removed 3 bases at V and 0 bases at J, with 9 bases between. Germline CDR1 MNHEY, CDR2 SVGAGI. The CDR3 extends over 14 amino acids. Written as DNA, the CDR3 is TGTGCCAGCAGTTATCTAGCAAACTCCTACGAGCAGTACTTC. Its protein product is CASSYLANSYEQYF.